This TCR beta chain was sequenced during a study of shared clonotypes between healthy human individuals. On the study more broadly: Donors had three CD4 naive, three CD4 memory, two CD8 naive and one CD8 memory plate apiece. Study-level points and caveats: Generation probability values for non-shared clonotypes were lower than those for clonotypes shared by all four donors.

Original processing methods: Filtering differed because ImmunoSEQ produced junction-only sequences that carried no quality scores. The repertoire was sequenced with immunoSEQ multiplex PCR; TCRdb's copy has only in-frame clones and lacks some. That table is the source of V, J and clone size, and D and trimming were worked out from the DNA. The sample lists roughly 2.6 million clones, roughly nine tenths occurring once. Germline V gives CDR1 MGHRA, CDR2 YSYEKL. V shed 1 base, J shed 8 bases, and the junction held 11 bases outside the gene matches. The CDR3 has 16 residues. About this clone: Its antigen remains unknown.

The clonotype was recovered from a man aged 18 to 29 in good health. The source material was naive CD4+ T cells sorted from blood. Regarding subset: CD45RA+ positively selected. The chain is built from TRBV4-1 and TRBJ1-2; 9 nucleotides agree with TRBD1. CDR3 sequence: CASSQVPGQGSGGYTF. The CDR3 region has the DNA TGCGCCAGCAGCCAAGTCCCGGGACAGGGTTCGGGGGGCTACACCTTC.